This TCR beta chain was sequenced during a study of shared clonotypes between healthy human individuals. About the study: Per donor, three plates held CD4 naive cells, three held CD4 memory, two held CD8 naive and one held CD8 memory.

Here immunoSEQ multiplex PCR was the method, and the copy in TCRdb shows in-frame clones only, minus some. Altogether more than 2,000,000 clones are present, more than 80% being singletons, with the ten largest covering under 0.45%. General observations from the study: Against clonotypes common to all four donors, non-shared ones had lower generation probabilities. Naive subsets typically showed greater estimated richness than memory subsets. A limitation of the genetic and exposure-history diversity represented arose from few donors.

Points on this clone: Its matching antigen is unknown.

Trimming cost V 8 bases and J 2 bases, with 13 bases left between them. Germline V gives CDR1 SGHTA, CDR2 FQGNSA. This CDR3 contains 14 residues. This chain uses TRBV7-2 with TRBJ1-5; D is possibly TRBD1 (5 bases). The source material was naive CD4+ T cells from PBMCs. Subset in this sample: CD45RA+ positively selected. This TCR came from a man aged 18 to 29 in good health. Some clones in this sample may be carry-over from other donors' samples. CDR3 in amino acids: CASRGQGGNQPQHF. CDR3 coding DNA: TGTGCCAGCCGTGGGCAGGGAGGCAATCAGCCCCAGCATTTT.